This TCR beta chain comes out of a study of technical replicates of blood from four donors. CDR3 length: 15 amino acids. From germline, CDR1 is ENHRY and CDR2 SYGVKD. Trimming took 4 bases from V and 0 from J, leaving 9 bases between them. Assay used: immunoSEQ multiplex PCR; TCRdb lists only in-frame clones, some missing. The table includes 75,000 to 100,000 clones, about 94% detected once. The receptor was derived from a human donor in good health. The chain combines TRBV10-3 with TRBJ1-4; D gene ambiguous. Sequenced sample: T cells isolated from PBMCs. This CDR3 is CAISAFSATNEKLFF. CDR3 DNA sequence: TGTGCCATCAGTGCTTTTAGTGCAACTAATGAAAAACTGTTTTTT.